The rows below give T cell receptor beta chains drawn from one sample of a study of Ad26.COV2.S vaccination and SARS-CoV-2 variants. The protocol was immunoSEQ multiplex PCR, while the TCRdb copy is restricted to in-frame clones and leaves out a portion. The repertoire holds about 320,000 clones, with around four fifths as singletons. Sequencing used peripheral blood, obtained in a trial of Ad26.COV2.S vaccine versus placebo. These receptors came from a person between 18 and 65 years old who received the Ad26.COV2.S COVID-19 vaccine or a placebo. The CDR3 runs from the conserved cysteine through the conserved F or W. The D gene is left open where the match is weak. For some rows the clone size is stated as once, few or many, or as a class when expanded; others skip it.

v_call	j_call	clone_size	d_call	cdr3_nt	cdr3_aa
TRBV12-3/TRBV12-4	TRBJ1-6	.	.	TGTGCCAGCAGTTTAATTGGTTCACCCCTCCACTTT	CASSLIGSPLHF
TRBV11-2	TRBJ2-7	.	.	TGTGCCAGCAGCTTAGAGCGGGGCCCCTACGAGCAGTACTTC	CASSLERGPYEQYF
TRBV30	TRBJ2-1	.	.	TGTGCCTGGACTTACGGGCCGGAGCGGTTCTTC	CAWTYGPERFF
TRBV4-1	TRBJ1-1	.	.	TGCGCCAGCAGCCAGGGTCGGACCTCCGGGAACACTGAAGCTTTCTTT	CASSQGRTSGNTEAFF
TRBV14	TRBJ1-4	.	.	TGTGCCAGCAGCCCTTTGGGTAAGGAAGAAAAACTGTTTTTT	CASSPLGKEEKLFF
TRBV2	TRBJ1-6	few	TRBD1	TGTGCCAGCAGTCAGGGGGCAACCCTCCACTTT	CASSQGATLHF
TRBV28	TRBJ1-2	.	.	TGTGCCAGCGCCTCCCTGAGGCAGTCCTATGGCTACACCTTC	CASASLRQSYGYTF
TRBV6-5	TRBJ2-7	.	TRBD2	TGTGCCAGCAGTTACTTTACGGGGGGGCACCACGAGCAGTACTTC	CASSYFTGGHHEQYF
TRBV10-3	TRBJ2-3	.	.	TGTGCCATCAGCGCCGGGGCTGGTTTTAGCACAGATACGCAGTATTTT	CAISAGAGFSTDTQYF
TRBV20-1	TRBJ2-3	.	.	TGCAGTGCTAGCCTGGCGGATACGCAGTATTTT	CSASLADTQYF
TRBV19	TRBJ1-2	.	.	TGTGCCAGTAAAACAGGCGGAGGGAACTATGGCTACACCTTC	CASKTGGGNYGYTF
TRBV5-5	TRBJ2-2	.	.	TGTGCCAGCAGCTTGGGGGAAAACACCGGGGAGCTGTTTTTT	CASSLGENTGELFF
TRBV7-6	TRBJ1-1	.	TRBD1	TGTGCCAGCAGCTTGGGGGGACAGGGATGGACTGAAGCTTTCTTT	CASSLGGQGWTEAFF
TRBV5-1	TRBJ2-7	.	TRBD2	TGCGCCAGCGCAGATAGCGGGTCCTACGAGCAGTACTTC	CASADSGSYEQYF
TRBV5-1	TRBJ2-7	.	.	TGCGCCAGCAGCTTGGGTCCGCTGGCCGAGCAGTACTTC	CASSLGPLAEQYF
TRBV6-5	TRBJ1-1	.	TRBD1	TGTGCCAGCAGAGCCGGGACAGGGGGCACTGAAGCTTTCTTT	CASRAGTGGTEAFF
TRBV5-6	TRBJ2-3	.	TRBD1	TGTGCCAGCAGCTTGAGGACAGGCGGCACAGATACGCAGTATTTT	CASSLRTGGTDTQYF
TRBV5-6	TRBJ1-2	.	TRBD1	TGTGCCAGCAACCCAAGGACAGGGGTATCTCTTACCTTC	CASNPRTGVSLTF
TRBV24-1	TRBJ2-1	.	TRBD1	TGTGCCACCAGTGACAGGGGGCTCTACAATGAGCAGTTCTTC	CATSDRGLYNEQFF
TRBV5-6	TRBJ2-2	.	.	TGTGCCAGCAGCTTTATTAGGGACATCTCGGCAGGGGAGCTGTTTTTT	CASSFIRDISAGELFF
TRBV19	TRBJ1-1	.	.	TGTGCCAGTAGTATTAGGGAGAACACTGAAGCTTTCTTT	CASSIRENTEAFF
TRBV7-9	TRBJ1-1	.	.	TGTGCCAGCAGCTTAGGTCCGAACGCTGAAGCTTTCTTT	CASSLGPNAEAFF